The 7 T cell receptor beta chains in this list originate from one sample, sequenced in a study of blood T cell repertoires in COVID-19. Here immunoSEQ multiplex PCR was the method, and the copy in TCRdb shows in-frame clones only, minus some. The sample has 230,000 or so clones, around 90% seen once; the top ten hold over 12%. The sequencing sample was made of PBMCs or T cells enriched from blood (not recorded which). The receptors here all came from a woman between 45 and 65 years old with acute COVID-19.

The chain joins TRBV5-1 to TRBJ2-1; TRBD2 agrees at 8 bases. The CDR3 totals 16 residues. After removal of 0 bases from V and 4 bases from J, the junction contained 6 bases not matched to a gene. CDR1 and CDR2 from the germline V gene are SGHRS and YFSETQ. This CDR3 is CASSLASSGRYNEQFF. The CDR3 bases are TGCGCCAGCAGCTTGGCCTCTAGCGGGCGTTACAATGAGCAGTTCTTC.

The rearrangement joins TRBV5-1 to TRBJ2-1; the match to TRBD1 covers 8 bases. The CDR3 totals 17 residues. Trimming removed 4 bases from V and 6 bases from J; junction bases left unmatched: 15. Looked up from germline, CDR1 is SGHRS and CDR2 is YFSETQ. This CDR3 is CASSPQPPDRGSNEQFF. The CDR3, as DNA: TGCGCCAGCAGCCCCCAACCTCCAGACAGGGGAAGCAATGAGCAGTTCTTC.

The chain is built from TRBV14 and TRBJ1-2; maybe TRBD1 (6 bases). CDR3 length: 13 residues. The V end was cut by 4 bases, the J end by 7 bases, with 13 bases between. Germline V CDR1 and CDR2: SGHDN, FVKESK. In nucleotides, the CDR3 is TGTGCCAGCAGCCTCCCCGGGACACTTGGCTACACCTTC. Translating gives CASSLPGTLGYTF.

For the CDR3, the DNA is TGTGCCTGGAGTGGAGGGAGGGAGCAGTACTTC. Amino acid sequence: CAWSGGREQYF. J is TRBJ2-7 and V is TRBV30, with D possibly TRBD2 on 6 matching bases. The CDR3 has 11 amino acids. CDR1 is GTSNPN, CDR2 SVGIG, per germline (reference sequence). V lost 1 base and J lost 7, with 8 bases in between.

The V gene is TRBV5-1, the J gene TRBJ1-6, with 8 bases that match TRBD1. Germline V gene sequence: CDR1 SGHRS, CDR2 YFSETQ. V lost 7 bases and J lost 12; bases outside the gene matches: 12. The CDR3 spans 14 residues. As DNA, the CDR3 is TGCGCCAGCGGGAGGGCAGGGGGCGACGGACCCCTCCACTTT. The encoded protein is CASGRAGGDGPLHF.

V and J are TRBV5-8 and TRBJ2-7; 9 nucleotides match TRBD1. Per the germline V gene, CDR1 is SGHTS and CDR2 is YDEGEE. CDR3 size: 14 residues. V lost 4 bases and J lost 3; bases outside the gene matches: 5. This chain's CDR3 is CASSPAGQGYEQYF. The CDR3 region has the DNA TGTGCCAGCAGCCCGGCGGGACAGGGCTACGAGCAGTACTTC.

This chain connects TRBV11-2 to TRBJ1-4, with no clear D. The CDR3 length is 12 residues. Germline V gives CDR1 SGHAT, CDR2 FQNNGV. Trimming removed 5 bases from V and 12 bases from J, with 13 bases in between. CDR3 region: CASSQRWGELFF. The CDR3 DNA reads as TGTGCCAGCAGCCAGAGGTGGGGAGAACTGTTTTTT.